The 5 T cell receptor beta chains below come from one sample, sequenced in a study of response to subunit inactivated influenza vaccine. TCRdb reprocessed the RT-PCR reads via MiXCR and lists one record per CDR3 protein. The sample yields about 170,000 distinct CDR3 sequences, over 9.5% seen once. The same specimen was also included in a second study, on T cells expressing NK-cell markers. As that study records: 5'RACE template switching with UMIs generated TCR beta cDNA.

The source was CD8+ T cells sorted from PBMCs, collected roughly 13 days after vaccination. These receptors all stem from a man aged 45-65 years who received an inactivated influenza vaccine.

CDR3 residues: CASSFSSQGNEQYF. The CDR3 DNA is TGTGCCAGCTCCTTTTCGTCACAGGGAAACGAGCAGTACTTC. The J gene is TRBJ2-7, the V gene TRBV28, with D perhaps matching TRBD1 (6 bases). The germline V and J ends were trimmed by 8 bases and 5 bases, with 19 bases remaining between them. The V gene's germline CDR1 is MDHEN and CDR2 SYDVKM. The CDR3 sequence is 14 residues long.

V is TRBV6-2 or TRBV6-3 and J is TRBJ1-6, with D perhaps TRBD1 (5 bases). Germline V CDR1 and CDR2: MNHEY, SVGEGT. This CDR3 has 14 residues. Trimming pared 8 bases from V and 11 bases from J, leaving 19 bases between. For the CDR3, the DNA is TGTGCCAGCCGGATTCAGGGTTCTTCGGCACCCCTCCACTTT. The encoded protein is CASRIQGSSAPLHF.

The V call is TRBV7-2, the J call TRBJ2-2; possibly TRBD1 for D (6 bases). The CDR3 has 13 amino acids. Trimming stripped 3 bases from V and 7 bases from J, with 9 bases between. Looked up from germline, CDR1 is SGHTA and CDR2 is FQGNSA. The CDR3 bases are TGTGCCAGCAGCTTTGGGACAATCGGGGAGCTGTTTTTT. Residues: CASSFGTIGELFF.

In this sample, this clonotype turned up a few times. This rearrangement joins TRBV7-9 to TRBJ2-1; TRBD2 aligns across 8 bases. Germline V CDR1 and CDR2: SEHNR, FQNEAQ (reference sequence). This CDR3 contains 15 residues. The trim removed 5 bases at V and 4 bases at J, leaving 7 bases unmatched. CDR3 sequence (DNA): TGTGCCAGCAGCCCGTTAGCGGGGCATTACAATGAGCAGTTCTTC. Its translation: CASSPLAGHYNEQFF.

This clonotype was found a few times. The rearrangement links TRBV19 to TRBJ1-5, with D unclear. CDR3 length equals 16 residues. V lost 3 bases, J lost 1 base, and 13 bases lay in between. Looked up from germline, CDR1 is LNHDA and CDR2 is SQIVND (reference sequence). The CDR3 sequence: CASSIHWRLSNQPQHF. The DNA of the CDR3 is TGTGCCAGTAGTATTCATTGGAGGTTAAGCAATCAGCCCCAGCATTTT.